The present T cell receptor (beta chain) was sequenced within a study of blood T cell repertoires in COVID-19. Per the original data handling: From reference gene primer amplification, estimates of nucleated cell counts were derived. The table came from immunoSEQ multiplex PCR; TCRdb's copy has only in-frame clones and leaves some out. V and J calls and clone size are those listed in that table; D and trimming were worked out from the DNA. Among about 260,000 clones listed, approximately 89% were seen once. Germline CDR1 reads LGHDT; CDR2 reads YNNKEL (reference sequence). CDR3 size: 15 residues. V was cut by 1 base and J by 0 bases, with 10 bases left in between.

The rearrangement links TRBV3-1 (or the pseudogene TRBV3-2) to TRBJ2-7, with D perhaps TRBD1 (6 bases). This clonotype originated in a man aged 35 to 55 who had been exposed to COVID-19. Sequencing was done on a sample of PBMCs or T cells enriched from blood (not recorded which). For the CDR3, the DNA is TGTGCCAGCAGCCAAGCAACAGGGTCCTCCTACGAGCAGTACTTC. Translated: CASSQATGSSYEQYF.